This entry lists 27 T cell receptor beta chains sequenced from one sample in a study of blood T cell repertoires in COVID-19. Profiled with immunoSEQ multiplex PCR; TCRdb holds only in-frame clones, not every one. The sample holds some 150,000 clones, more than 75% seen once. Sequencing was performed on peripheral blood. These receptors came from a human donor with acute or convalescent COVID-19. The donor label of this sample is uncertain.

The rearrangement uses TRBV7-6 and TRBJ1-1; a weak D match, TRBD1 (5 bases). This CDR3 is 15 amino acids long. CDR1 is SGHVS, CDR2 FNYEAQ, per germline. Trimming took 5 bases from V and 3 from J, leaving 16 bases between them. The CDR3 here is CASSALSGGYTEAFF. The CDR3 nucleotides read TGTGCCAGCAGCGCCCTATCGGGGGGTTACACTGAAGCTTTCTTT.

The V gene is TRBV11-2, the J gene TRBJ2-1; maybe TRBD2 (5 bases). CDR1 is SGHAT and CDR2 is FQNNGV in the germline V gene. V dropped 2 bases and J dropped 3 bases, with 11 bases sitting between them. The CDR3 runs to 15 residues. The CDR3 nucleotides are TGTGCCAGCAGCTTAAGATCCGGGATCTACAATGAGCAGTTCTTC. Its protein product is CASSLRSGIYNEQFF.

The chain carries TRBV3-1 (or the pseudogene TRBV3-2) and TRBJ1-2, with TRBD1 matching 10 bases. Germline CDR1 and CDR2: LGHDT and YNNKEL (reference sequence). V shed 6 bases, J shed 8 bases, and the junction held 6 bases outside the gene matches. The CDR3 has 13 amino acids. The CDR3 DNA reads as TGTGCCAGCAGGGGACAGGGGCTCGACGGCTACACCTTC. As protein: CASRGQGLDGYTF.

This chain uses TRBV5-3 with TRBJ1-2, with D tentatively TRBD1 (6 bases). TRBV5-3 is marked as an open reading frame, function uncertain. Trimming cost V 0 bases and J 4 bases, with 13 bases left between them. This CDR3 comprises 15 residues. CDR3 in amino acids: CARSLDHRECYGYTF. DNA of the CDR3: TGTGCCAGAAGCTTGGATCACAGGGAGTGCTATGGCTACACCTTC.

V usage is TRBV25-1 and J usage is TRBJ2-1; 7 bases are shared with TRBD2. V shed 2 bases, J shed 4 bases, and the junction held 5 bases outside the gene matches. CDR1 and CDR2 from the germline V gene are MGHDK and SYGVNS. The CDR3 has 15 residues. The CDR3 reads CASSETGGLYNEQFF. The CDR3 region has the DNA TGTGCCAGCAGTGAAACGGGAGGTCTATACAATGAGCAGTTCTTC.

CDR3 in amino acids: CASSLGLAGGQETQYF. The CDR3 nucleotides read TGTGCCAGCAGCTTAGGACTAGCGGGGGGCCAAGAGACCCAGTACTTC. J is TRBJ2-5 and V is TRBV7-2, with 13 bases aligning to TRBD2. V shed 1 base and J 1 base; nucleotides not matched to a gene: 0. From germline, CDR1 is SGHTA and CDR2 FQGNSA. The CDR3 covers 16 residues.

The rearrangement joins TRBV11-2 to TRBJ1-2; D not resolved. Germline V gene sequence: CDR1 SGHAT, CDR2 FQNNGV. Trimming left V 0 bases short and J 4 bases short, with 6 bases between. The CDR3 loop spans 13 amino acids. The CDR3 DNA is TGTGCCAGCAGCTTAGATCCCATCTATGGCTACACCTTC. Amino acids: CASSLDPIYGYTF.

V usage is TRBV24-1 and J usage is TRBJ2-5, with 14 positions matching TRBD2. J was trimmed by 4 bases and V by 5 bases; bases with no gene match: 8. CDR3 length equals 17 residues. CDR1 and CDR2 (germline): KGHDR, SFDVKD. The CDR3 loop is CATSAWGGLAGAETQYF. CDR3 DNA sequence: TGTGCCACCAGTGCCTGGGGGGGACTAGCGGGAGCAGAGACCCAGTACTTC.

This rearrangement joins TRBV3-1 (or the pseudogene TRBV3-2) to TRBJ1-2; D call uncertain. The V end was cut by 0 bases, the J end by 2 bases, with 4 bases between. Germline V gene lookup returns CDR1 LGHDT and CDR2 YNNKEL (reference sequence). The length of the CDR3 is 13 residues. The DNA for the CDR3 is TGTGCCAGCAGCCAAGATGAGAACTATGGCTACACCTTC. Protein product: CASSQDENYGYTF.

The chain uses TRBV19 and TRBJ1-1, with D perhaps TRBD1 (5 bases). The CDR3 runs to 13 residues. Trimming pared 5 bases from V and 2 bases from J, leaving 9 bases between. Germline CDR1 and CDR2: LNHDA and SQIVND (reference sequence). Here the CDR3 reads CASSGASNTEAFF. The CDR3 DNA sequence: TGTGCCAGTAGTGGGGCGTCTAACACTGAAGCTTTCTTT.

The table lists this clone with a count of one. The chain uses TRBV19 and TRBJ2-7; 9 bases fit TRBD1. After removal of 0 bases from V and 6 bases from J, the junction contained 3 bases not matched to a gene. Per the germline V gene, CDR1 is LNHDA and CDR2 is SQIVND (reference sequence). This CDR3 region has 14 residues. Here the CDR3 DNA reads TGTGCCAGTAGTATAGAGGACAGGGGCGTCGAGCAGTACTTC. It is translated as CASSIEDRGVEQYF.

CDR3 amino acids: CAWTPNPSGNTIYF. CDR3 DNA: TGTGCCTGGACGCCTAACCCCTCTGGAAACACCATATATTTT. V is TRBV30 and J is TRBJ1-3; D unresolved. CDR3 length: 14 amino acids. Between the trimmed V and J ends, which lost 4 bases and 0 bases, there was a span of 10 bases. The germline CDR1 and CDR2 sequences are GTSNPN and SVGIG (reference sequence).

The CDR3 here is CASSQDRGGESYEQYF. Written as DNA, the CDR3 is TGCGCCAGCAGCCAAGATCGAGGCGGAGAAAGCTACGAGCAGTACTTC. This chain connects TRBV4-1 to TRBJ2-7; D uncertain. Trimming left V 0 bases short and J 3 bases short, with 15 bases between. The CDR3 is 16 residues long. Germline assignment: CDR1 MGHRA and CDR2 YSYEKL.

This clone was counted a single time. This rearrangement joins TRBV10-3 to TRBJ1-5, with 7 nucleotides matching TRBD1. The CDR3 sequence is 13 residues long. J was trimmed by 3 bases and V by 9 bases; bases with no gene match: 5. CDR1 ENHRY and CDR2 SYGVKD come from the germline V gene. This CDR3 is CAINDRDNQPQHF. CDR3 DNA sequence: TGTGCCATTAACGACAGGGACAATCAGCCCCAGCATTTT.

The rearrangement joins TRBV24-1 to TRBJ1-2; possibly TRBD1 for D (5 bases). Trimming stripped 3 bases from V and 4 bases from J, with 11 bases between. The CDR3 runs to 14 residues. Germline-derived CDR1 and CDR2 are KGHDR and SFDVKD. This CDR3 is CATSDAGWSYGYTF. The CDR3 DNA follows: TGTGCCACCAGTGATGCAGGGTGGTCCTATGGCTACACCTTC.

The V call is TRBV10-3, the J call TRBJ2-6; no reliable D call. This CDR3 contains 15 residues. V lost 7 bases to trimming and J lost 4 bases, with 14 bases between them. Germline values: CDR1 ENHRY, CDR2 SYGVKD. Here the CDR3 DNA reads TGTGCCATCACTTCATCTATCGTCGGGGCCAACGTCCTGACTTTC. Translating it yields CAITSSIVGANVLTF.

The CDR3 loop reads CATSESGTGNTGELFF. CDR3 in DNA: TGTGCCACCAGTGAATCCGGGACTGGGAACACCGGGGAGCTGTTTTTT. The chain joins TRBV24-1 to TRBJ2-2; D is perhaps TRBD2 (6 bases). CDR1 is KGHDR, CDR2 SFDVKD, per germline. CDR3 length: 16 amino acids. Between the trimmed V and J ends, which lost 4 bases and 1 base, there was a span of 12 bases.

The CDR3 region has the DNA TGTGCCAGCAGTTCGACAGAGGGAAACACCATATATTTT. Translated, it gives CASSSTEGNTIYF. The rearrangement uses TRBV6-5 and TRBJ1-3; a weak D match, TRBD1 (5 bases). Germline V gives CDR1 MNHEY, CDR2 SVGAGI. V was trimmed by 4 bases and J by 4 bases, leaving 8 bases between them. This CDR3 has 13 residues.

This clone was recorded only once. This chain uses TRBV24-1 with TRBJ2-1; possibly TRBD2 for D (5 bases). The CDR3 consists of 14 residues. CDR1 KGHDR and CDR2 SFDVKD come from the germline V gene. Trimming cost V 7 bases and J 3 bases, with 12 bases left between them. CDR3 DNA: TGTGCCACCAGGAGGGAACGCGGCTACAATGAGCAGTTCTTC. This translates into CATRRERGYNEQFF.

The chain joins TRBV9 to TRBJ2-3; possible D gene TRBD2, 5 bases. Germline CDR1 SGDLS, CDR2 YYNGEE. CDR3 length equals 16 residues. V gave up 1 base and J gave up 3 bases, with 15 bases separating them. In DNA form, the CDR3 reads TGTGCCAGCAGCGTATTGCCGAGGGCCGGTACAGATACGCAGTATTTT. Its protein product is CASSVLPRAGTDTQYF. The variable domain in full, completed from reference TRBV9 and TRBJ2-3, reads DSGVTQTPKHLITATGQRVTLRCSPRSGDLSVYWYQQSLDQGLQFLIQYYNGEERAKGNILERFSAQQFPDLHSELNLSSLELGDSALYFCASSVLPRAGTDTQYFGPGTRLTVL.

This chain links TRBV4-2 with TRBJ2-7; maybe TRBD2 (6 bases). V was shortened by 0 bases and J by 3 bases, with 15 bases between the two germline ends. Germline V lookup: CDR1 LGHNA, CDR2 YNFKEQ. The CDR3 loop spans 16 amino acids. CDR3: CASSQDSEGRVYEQYF. The DNA for the CDR3 is TGTGCCAGCAGCCAAGATTCGGAGGGACGGGTCTACGAGCAGTACTTC.

In its sample, this clone was seen once. The chain uses TRBV19 and TRBJ1-6, with TRBD1 identical over 10 bases. The ends lost 5 bases at V and 9 bases at J; junction bases unmatched: 4. The CDR3 is 14 amino acids. From germline, CDR1 is LNHDA and CDR2 SQIVND (reference sequence). CDR3 sequence reads: CASSSTGGISPLHF. DNA for the CDR3: TGTGCCAGTAGTTCGACAGGGGGCATTTCACCCCTCCACTTT.

The CDR3 protein is CSASTTGNTGELFF. CDR3 DNA sequence: TGCAGTGCTAGTACGACAGGGAACACCGGGGAGCTGTTTTTT. V is TRBV20-1 and J is TRBJ2-2; TRBD1 is a possible D gene (6 bases). Trimming took off 3 bases at V and 1 base at J, with 9 bases between the two ends. The CDR3 covers 14 residues. Germline lookup yields CDR1 DFQATT and CDR2 SNEGSKA (reference sequence).

The chain joins TRBV27 to TRBJ2-5; 8 bases map to TRBD1. This CDR3 spans 17 amino acids. CDR1 MNHEY and CDR2 SMNVEV come from the germline V gene (reference sequence). Unmatched junction bases numbered 7, after V lost 1 base and J lost 0 bases. This chain's CDR3 is CASSLWGTGDYQETQYF. In DNA, the CDR3 is TGTGCCAGCAGTTTATGGGGGACAGGCGATTACCAAGAGACCCAGTACTTC.

The CDR3 region is CASSYGQGNTEAFF. Written as DNA, the CDR3 is TGTGCCAGCAGCTACGGACAGGGGAACACTGAAGCTTTCTTT. The chain carries TRBV5-6 and TRBJ1-1, with 8 bases that match TRBD1. Germline V CDR1 and CDR2: SGHDT, YYEEEE. V shed 3 bases, J shed 1 base, and the junction held 2 bases outside the gene matches. The CDR3 loop spans 14 amino acids.

The chain couples TRBV15 to TRBJ2-7, with D possibly TRBD2 on 7 matching bases. The CDR3 spans 14 residues. Trimming took off 5 bases at V and 5 bases at J, with 16 bases between the two ends. Germline V gene lookup returns CDR1 LNHNV and CDR2 YYDKDF (reference sequence). CDR3 DNA: TGTGCCACCAGCCGATTCGGGGGGCCAAACGAGCAGTACTTC. It is translated as CATSRFGGPNEQYF.

CDR3 residues: CASSVESEGKLFF. The CDR3, as DNA: TGTGCCAGCAGCGTAGAGTCCGAGGGAAAACTGTTTTTT. The rearrangement uses TRBV9 and TRBJ1-4; D gene uncertain. Per germline, CDR1 SGDLS and CDR2 YYNGEE. The CDR3 spans 13 residues. V was trimmed by 0 bases and J by 10 bases, leaving 10 bases between them.